This TCR beta chain was profiled in a study of monozygotic twins with inflammatory bowel disease. TCRalpha along with TCRbeta cDNA was subjected to two nested PCRs lasting roughly 17 and 9 cycles. TCRdb reprocessed the 5' RACE reads, with one entry per CDR3 protein and no DNA. This sample's table reports under 200,000 distinct CDR3 sequences. Whole-study results and caveats: The analysis failed to separate different T cell subtypes. Reduced clonotype sharing with other individuals was observed in IBD patients relative to healthy twins, especially with disease activity.

The blood volume drawn from each donor was around 2.5 ml. Germline CDR1 SQVTM, CDR2 ANQGSEA. The CDR3 runs 16 residues. Turning to this clonotype: Its antigen is still unknown.

Sequencing input: blood. The origin of this receptor is a human donor with ulcerative colitis or Crohn's disease, or a healthy co-twin of an affected twin (not recorded which). The chain carries TRBV29-1 and TRBJ1-1; TCRdb picks TRBD1, but there is no DNA to check that call. This CDR3 is CSAWTPGQRMNTEAFF.